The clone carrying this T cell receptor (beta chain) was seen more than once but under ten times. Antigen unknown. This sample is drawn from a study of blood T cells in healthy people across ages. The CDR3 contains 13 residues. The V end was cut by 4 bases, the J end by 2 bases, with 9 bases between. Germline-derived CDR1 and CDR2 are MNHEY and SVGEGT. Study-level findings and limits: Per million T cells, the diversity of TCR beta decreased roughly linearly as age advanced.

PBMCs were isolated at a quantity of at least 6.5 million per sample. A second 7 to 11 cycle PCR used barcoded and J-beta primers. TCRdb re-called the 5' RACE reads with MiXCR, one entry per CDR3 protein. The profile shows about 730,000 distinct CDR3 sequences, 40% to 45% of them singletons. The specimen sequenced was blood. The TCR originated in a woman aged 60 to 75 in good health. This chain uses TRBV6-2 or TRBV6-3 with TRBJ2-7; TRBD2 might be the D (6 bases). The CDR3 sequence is CASSSLAAYEQYF. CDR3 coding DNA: TGTGCCAGCAGTTCACTAGCAGCCTACGAGCAGTACTTC.